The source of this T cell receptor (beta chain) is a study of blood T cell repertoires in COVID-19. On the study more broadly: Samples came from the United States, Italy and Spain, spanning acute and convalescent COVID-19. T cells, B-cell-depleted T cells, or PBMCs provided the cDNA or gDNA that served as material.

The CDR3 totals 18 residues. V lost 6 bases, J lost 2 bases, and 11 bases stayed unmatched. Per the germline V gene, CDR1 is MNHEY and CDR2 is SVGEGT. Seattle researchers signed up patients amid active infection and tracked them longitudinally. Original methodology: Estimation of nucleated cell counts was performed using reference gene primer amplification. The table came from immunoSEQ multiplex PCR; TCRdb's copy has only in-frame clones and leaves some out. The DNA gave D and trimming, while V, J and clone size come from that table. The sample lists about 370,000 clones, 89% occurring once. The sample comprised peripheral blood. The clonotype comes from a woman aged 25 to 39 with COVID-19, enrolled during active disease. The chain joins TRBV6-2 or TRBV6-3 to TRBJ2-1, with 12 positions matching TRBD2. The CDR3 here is CASSQRRTSGDPYNEQFF. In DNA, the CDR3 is TGTGCCAGCAGCCAAAGACGGACTAGCGGGGATCCCTACAATGAGCAGTTCTTC.